This entry lists 16 T cell receptor beta chains sequenced from one sample in a study of blood T cell repertoires in COVID-19. Using immunoSEQ multiplex PCR, the repertoire was profiled, and TCRdb retains in-frame clones only, with some absent. The sample has around 63,000 clones, 80% to 85% seen once. The sample comprised peripheral blood. These receptors all come from a man between 60 and 75 years old with COVID-19, enrolled during active disease.

This chain uses TRBV9 with TRBJ1-5; TRBD1 might be the D (6 bases). In germline, CDR1 is SGDLS, CDR2 YYNGEE. This CDR3 comprises 15 residues. Trimming shortened V by 4 bases and J by 6 bases, and 17 bases separated the two germline ends. As DNA, the CDR3 is TGTGCCAGCAGCCCCCAATCAGGGGTTGGTCAGCCCCAGCATTTT. Amino acids: CASSPQSGVGQPQHF.

This rearrangement joins TRBV6-5 to TRBJ2-1; 10 nucleotides match TRBD1. The CDR3 has 15 amino acids. V was pared by 0 bases and J by 6 bases, with 2 bases of the junction left unmatched. The germline V gene has CDR1 MNHEY and CDR2 SVGAGI. The CDR3 reads CASSYSWTGGNEQFF. CDR3 DNA sequence: TGTGCCAGCAGTTACTCGTGGACAGGGGGCAATGAGCAGTTCTTC.

CDR3 region: CASSSSARGGDQETQYF. DNA for the CDR3: TGTGCCAGCAGCTCCTCAGCGCGGGGGGGAGACCAAGAGACCCAGTACTTC. The genes are TRBV5-4 and TRBJ2-5, with 9 bases lining up with TRBD2. V trimming: 3 bases; J trimming: 0 bases; junction bases outside the gene matches: 9. This CDR3 spans 17 amino acids. Per the germline V gene, CDR1 is SGHNT and CDR2 is YYREEE (reference sequence).

This clone was counted a single time. CDR3 amino acids: CAWTSITGDSPLHF. The CDR3 DNA reads as TGTGCCTGGACCAGTATTACAGGGGATTCACCCCTCCACTTT. This sequence joins TRBV30 and TRBJ1-6; 7 bases map to TRBD1. The ends lost 4 bases at V and 8 bases at J; junction bases unmatched: 8. Germline lookup yields CDR1 GTSNPN and CDR2 SVGIG (reference sequence). The CDR3 totals 14 residues.

V gene TRBV6-5 combines with J gene TRBJ2-5, with TRBD1 as a possible D gene (7 bases). CDR1 and CDR2 from the germline V gene are MNHEY and SVGAGI. This CDR3 region has 15 residues. Trimming removed 7 bases from V and 5 bases from J, with 20 bases in between. CDR3 residues: CASTQGGRGVETQYF. DNA of the CDR3: TGTGCCAGCACGCAGGGGGGACGGGGTGTTGAGACCCAGTACTTC.

The V gene is TRBV5-1, the J gene TRBJ2-2; weak D call: TRBD2 (6 bases). The CDR3 extends over 17 amino acids. V lost 5 bases, J lost 4 bases, and 21 bases lay in between. Germline CDR1 reads SGHRS; CDR2 reads YFSETQ. For the CDR3, the DNA is TGCGCCAGCAGTAAAGCCCCGATCGAGGGAGGCACCGGGGAGCTGTTTTTT. Its protein is CASSKAPIEGGTGELFF.

This clone was picked up one time. The chain joins TRBV7-9 to TRBJ2-1; TRBD1 might be the D (5 bases). Germline V lookup: CDR1 SEHNR, CDR2 FQNEAQ (reference sequence). This CDR3 has 15 amino acids. Trimming left V 0 bases short and J 8 bases short, with 14 bases between. The CDR3 DNA reads as TGTGCCAGCAGCTTAGCGGGGCAAGTCGTCGATGAGCAGTTCTTC. Its translation is CASSLAGQVVDEQFF.

The chain has TRBV29-1 and TRBJ2-5; 7 bases align to TRBD2. The ends lost 6 bases at V and 4 bases at J; junction bases unmatched: 11. Germline CDR1 and CDR2: SQVTM and ANQGSEA. CDR3 length equals 14 residues. The CDR3 loop is CSVAAGTTGETQYF. The CDR3 nucleotides are TGCAGCGTAGCCGCCGGGACTACGGGAGAGACCCAGTACTTC. The full variable domain, rest sourced from reference TRBV29-1 and TRBJ2-5, is SAVISQKPSRDICQRGTSLTIQCQVDSQVTMMFWYRQQPGQSLTLIATANQGSEATYESGFVIDKFPISRPNLTFSTLTVSNMSPEDSSIYLCSVAAGTTGETQYFGPGTRLLVL.

This chain connects TRBV6-5 to TRBJ2-1; D possibly corresponds to TRBD2 (6 bases). This CDR3 contains 12 residues. The V end was cut by 6 bases, the J end by 8 bases, with 11 bases between. In germline, CDR1 is MNHEY, CDR2 SVGAGI. The CDR3 DNA sequence: TGTGCCAGCAGGCGGGATCGGGATGAGCAGTTCTTC. It specifies CASRRDRDEQFF.

V gene TRBV10-3 combines with J gene TRBJ1-6; 7 nucleotides align to TRBD1. V lost 5 bases and J lost 6; bases outside the gene matches: 7. This CDR3 is 15 amino acids long. CDR1 ENHRY and CDR2 SYGVKD come from the germline V gene. CDR3 in DNA: TGTGCCATCAGTACGGACAGGCCAATTAATTCACCCCTCCACTTT. Its protein product is CAISTDRPINSPLHF.

DNA of the CDR3: TGTGCCATCAGTGACCCCCGGGAGACCTACAATGAGCAGTTCTTC. The encoded protein is CAISDPRETYNEQFF. The chain joins TRBV10-3 to TRBJ2-1; a possible D gene is TRBD2 (6 bases). This CDR3 is 15 amino acids long. Between the trimmed V and J ends, which lost 3 bases and 2 bases, there was a span of 11 bases. The germline CDR1 and CDR2 sequences are ENHRY and SYGVKD.

The chain is built from TRBV5-1 and TRBJ2-5; maybe TRBD1 (5 bases). The V and J ends lost 1 base and 2 bases respectively, with 9 bases between them. Germline V gives CDR1 SGHRS, CDR2 YFSETQ. The CDR3 is made up of 14 amino acids. This chain's CDR3 is CASSLLGLQETQYF. CDR3 in DNA: TGCGCCAGCAGCTTGTTGGGGCTTCAAGAGACCCAGTACTTC.

V and J are TRBV19 and TRBJ1-5, with unresolved D. The CDR3 is 13 residues long. Trimming removed 4 bases at V and 4 bases at J, with 8 bases between. The germline gives CDR1 LNHDA, CDR2 SQIVND (reference sequence). In nucleotides, the CDR3 is TGTGCCAGTAGTACCAACGGTAATCAGCCCCAGCATTTT. This sequence encodes CASSTNGNQPQHF.

As DNA, the CDR3 is TGCGCCAGCAGCCATACGCGACCGAGACTAGCGGGGGGGGCGAGAACAGATACGCAGTATTTT. It is translated as CASSHTRPRLAGGARTDTQYF. The chain carries TRBV4-1 and TRBJ2-3, with 14 bases identical to TRBD2. Unmatched junction bases numbered 17, after V lost 3 bases and J lost 3 bases. Per the germline V gene, CDR1 is MGHRA and CDR2 is YSYEKL. The CDR3 runs to 21 residues.

The chain has TRBV4-2 and TRBJ2-7; 8 bases match TRBD1. This CDR3 is built from 18 residues. V shed 3 bases, J shed 3 bases, and the junction held 16 bases outside the gene matches. CDR1 is LGHNA and CDR2 is YNFKEQ in the germline V gene. CDR3 sequence: CASSQEGQGVGRIYEQYF. The CDR3 DNA reads TGTGCCAGCAGCCAGGAAGGACAGGGTGTAGGGCGGATCTACGAGCAGTACTTC.

The chain is built from TRBV18 and TRBJ2-4; 7 bases are shared with TRBD1. CDR1 is KGHSH, CDR2 LQKENI, per germline. V was pared by 2 bases and J by 8 bases, with 3 bases of the junction left unmatched. CDR3 size: 13 residues. The CDR3 protein is CASSPRGPDIQYF. The CDR3, as DNA: TGTGCCAGCTCACCAAGGGGGCCGGACATTCAGTACTTC. Based on the CDR3 plus reference TRBV18 and TRBJ2-4, the full variable domain is NAGVMQNPRHLVRRRGQEARLRCSPMKGHSHVYWYRQLPEEGLKFMVYLQKENIIDESGMPKERFSAEFPKEGPSILRIQQVVRGDSAAYFCASSPRGPDIQYFGAGTRLSVL.